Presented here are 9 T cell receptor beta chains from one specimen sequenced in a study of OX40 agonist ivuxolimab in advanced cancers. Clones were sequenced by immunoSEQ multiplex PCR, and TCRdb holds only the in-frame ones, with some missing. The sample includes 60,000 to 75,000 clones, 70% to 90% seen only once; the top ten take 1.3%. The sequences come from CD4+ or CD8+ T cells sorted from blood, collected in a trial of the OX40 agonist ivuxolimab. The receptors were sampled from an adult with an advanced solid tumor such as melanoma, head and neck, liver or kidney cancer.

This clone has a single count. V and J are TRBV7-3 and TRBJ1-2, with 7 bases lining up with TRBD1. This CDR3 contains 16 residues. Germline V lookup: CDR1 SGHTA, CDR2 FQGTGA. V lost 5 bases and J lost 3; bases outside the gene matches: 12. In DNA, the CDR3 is TGTGCCAGCAGCGCTCAACCACGGGACAGCCACTATGGCTACACCTTC. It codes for CASSAQPRDSHYGYTF.

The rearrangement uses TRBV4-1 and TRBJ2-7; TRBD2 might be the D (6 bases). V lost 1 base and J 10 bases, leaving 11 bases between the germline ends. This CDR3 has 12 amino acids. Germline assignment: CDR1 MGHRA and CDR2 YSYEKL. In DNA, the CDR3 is TGCGCCAGCAGCCAAGGGGGGACTGTTCAGTACTTC. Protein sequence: CASSQGGTVQYF.

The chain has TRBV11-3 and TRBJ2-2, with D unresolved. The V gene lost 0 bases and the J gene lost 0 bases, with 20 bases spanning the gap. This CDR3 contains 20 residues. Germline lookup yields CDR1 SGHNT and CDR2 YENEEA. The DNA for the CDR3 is TGTGCCAGCAGCTTAGACCACCGCACGACATTTATGCCGAACACCGGGGAGCTGTTTTTT. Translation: CASSLDHRTTFMPNTGELFF.

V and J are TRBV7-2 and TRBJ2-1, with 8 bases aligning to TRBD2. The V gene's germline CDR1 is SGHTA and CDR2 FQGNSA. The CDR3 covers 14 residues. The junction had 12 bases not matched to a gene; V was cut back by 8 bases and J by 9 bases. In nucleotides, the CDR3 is TGTGCCAGCCGCCTAGCGGGCTTCGAGGGTGAGCAGTTCTTC. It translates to CASRLAGFEGEQFF.

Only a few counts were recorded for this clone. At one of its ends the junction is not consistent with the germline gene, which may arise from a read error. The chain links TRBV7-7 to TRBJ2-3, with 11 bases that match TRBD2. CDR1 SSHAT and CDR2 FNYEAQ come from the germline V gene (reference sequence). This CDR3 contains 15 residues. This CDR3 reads CASSFSGGAQDTQYF. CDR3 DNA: TGTGCTAGCAGCTTTAGCGGGGGGGCTCAAGATACGCAGTATTTT. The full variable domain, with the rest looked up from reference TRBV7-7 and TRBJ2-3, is GAGVSQSPRYKVTKRGQDVTLRCDPISSHATLYWYQQALGQGPEFLTYFNYEAQPDKSGLPSDRFSAERPEGSISTLTIQRTEQRDSAMYRCASSFSGGAQDTQYFGPGTRLTVL.

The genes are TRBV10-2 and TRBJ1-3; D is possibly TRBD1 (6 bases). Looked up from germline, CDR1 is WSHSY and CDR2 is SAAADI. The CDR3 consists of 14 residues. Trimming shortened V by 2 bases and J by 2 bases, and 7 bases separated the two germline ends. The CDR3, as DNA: TGCGCCAGCAGTGAGCAGGGGCCTGGAAACACCATATATTTT. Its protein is CASSEQGPGNTIYF.

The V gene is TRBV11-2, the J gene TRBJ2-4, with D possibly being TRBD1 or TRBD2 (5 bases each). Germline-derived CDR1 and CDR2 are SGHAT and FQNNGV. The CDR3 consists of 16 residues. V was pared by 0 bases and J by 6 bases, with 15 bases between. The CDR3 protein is CASSLEPGRNRNIQYF. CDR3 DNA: TGTGCCAGCAGCTTAGAGCCGGGGCGGAACCGAAACATTCAGTACTTC.

CDR3: CASSIRNGNTIYF. In DNA, the CDR3 is TGTGCCAGTAGTATCAGAAATGGAAACACCATATATTTT. The chain employs TRBV19 and TRBJ1-3; D uncertain. CDR3 size: 13 residues. CDR1 and CDR2 from the germline V gene are LNHDA and SQIVND (reference sequence). V was clipped by 3 bases and J by 3 bases, with 6 bases between them.

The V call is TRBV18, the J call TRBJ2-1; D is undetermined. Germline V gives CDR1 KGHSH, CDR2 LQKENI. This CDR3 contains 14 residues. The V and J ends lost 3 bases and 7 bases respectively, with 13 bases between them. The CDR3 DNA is TGTGCCAGCTCACCGAAGGGCTTATGGAATGAGCAGTTCTTC. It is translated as CASSPKGLWNEQFF.